The 26 T cell receptor beta chains given below trace back to one sample, sequenced in a study of T cells in Graves' hyperthyroidism and ophthalmopathy. RNA transcripts served as the template for amplifying TCR beta CDR3 regions. An initial round of RT-PCR targeting the TCR CDR3 relied on the HTBI primer set. TCRdb analysed the multiplex PCR reads with MiXCR anew, one entry per CDR3 protein. The sample holds more than 350,000 distinct CDR3 sequences, 13% to 15% seen once. Input material: blood. Receptors were obtained from a woman aged 60 to 75 with Graves' ophthalmopathy.

This clonotype was detected a few times. The rearrangement uses TRBV11-2 and TRBJ2-5, with 7 nucleotides matching TRBD2. V trimming: 3 bases; J trimming: 3 bases; junction bases outside the gene matches: 7. The CDR3 contains 15 residues. Per germline, CDR1 SGHAT and CDR2 FQNNGV. Here the CDR3 reads CASSFGGRDEETQYF. CDR3 in DNA: TGTGCCAGCAGCTTTGGCGGGAGAGATGAAGAGACCCAGTACTTC.

The genes are TRBV20-1 and TRBJ2-5; TRBD2 agrees at 10 bases. The CDR3 is 16 amino acids. Germline V gives CDR1 DFQATT, CDR2 SNEGSKA (reference sequence). The V and J ends lost 6 bases and 11 bases, in that order; junction bases with no gene match: 21. The CDR3 is CSAAGSLAGVIREQYF. The CDR3 DNA sequence: TGCAGTGCCGCCGGGAGCCTAGCGGGAGTAATAAGAGAGCAGTACTTC.

The gene calls are TRBV28 and TRBJ1-6, with D perhaps matching TRBD1 (5 bases). V shed 2 bases and J shed 6 bases, with 8 bases lying between them. Per germline, CDR1 MDHEN and CDR2 SYDVKM. This CDR3 has 14 amino acids. The CDR3 sequence: CASSLGTGNSPLHF. CDR3 in DNA: TGTGCCAGCAGTTTAGGGACGGGTAATTCACCCCTCCACTTT.

CDR3 sequence: CASSSRAGGQFTGELFF. The CDR3 coding sequence is TGTGCCAGCAGCTCTCGGGCGGGAGGACAGTTTACCGGGGAGCTGTTTTTT. V gene TRBV5-6 combines with J gene TRBJ2-2, with 8 bases fitting TRBD2. V dropped 3 bases and J dropped 5; count of bases not matched to a gene: 12. The germline CDR1 and CDR2 sequences are SGHDT and YYEEEE. CDR3 length equals 17 residues. Combining the CDR3 with reference TRBV5-6 and TRBJ2-2 gives the whole variable domain DAGVTQSPTHLIKTRGQQVTLRCSPKSGHDTVSWYQQALGQGPQFIFQYYEEEERQRGNFPDRFSGHQFPNYSSELNVNALLLGDSALYLCASSSRAGGQFTGELFFGEGSRLTVL.

This clonotype was observed at least ten times. The V gene is TRBV2, the J gene TRBJ1-2; the match to TRBD1 covers 7 bases. Trimming at V came to 7 bases and at J to 8 bases, leaving 13 bases not matched to a gene. From germline, CDR1 is SNHLY and CDR2 FYNNEI. The CDR3 extends over 14 amino acids. For the CDR3, the DNA is TGTGCCAGCAAACCGGGACAGACCCTCGGGGGCTACACCTTC. Translation gives CASKPGQTLGGYTF.

This sequence joins TRBV11-2 and TRBJ2-7; 12 bases are shared with TRBD2. V lost 4 bases to trimming and J lost 6 bases; unmatched junction nucleotides: 4. Germline V gives CDR1 SGHAT, CDR2 FQNNGV. This CDR3 is built from 14 residues. The CDR3 here is CASSSATSGGEQYF. In DNA, the CDR3 is TGTGCCAGCAGCTCTGCGACTAGCGGGGGCGAGCAGTACTTC.

This clonotype was detected only once. Relative to the germline gene, one junction end is altered; a read error may explain this. V and J are TRBV3-1 and TRBJ2-5; D not resolved. The CDR3 spans 12 residues. CDR1 and CDR2 from the germline V gene are LGHDT and YNNKEL (reference sequence). The CDR3 sequence is CAGSPTGGVQYF. The CDR3 DNA sequence: TGTGCCGGCAGCCCGACCGGTGGGGTCCAGTACTTC.

Comment on this clonotype: One base away lies a much larger clone, so this may be a sequencing read error. The rearrangement links TRBV10-3 to TRBJ2-5, with TRBD1 identical over 7 bases. The J call could be wrong; TRBJ2-1 is a better fit for the DNA end. Germline CDR1 reads ENHRY; CDR2 reads SYGVKD. This CDR3 region has 13 residues. The CDR3 sequence is CAISGTGEETQFF. In nucleotides, the CDR3 is TGTGCCATCAGTGGTACAGGGGAAGAGACCCAGTTCTTC.

This clonotype was detected ten times or more. CDR3: CASSSGTSGRAYNEQFF. CDR3 nucleotides: TGTGCCAGCAGTTCCGGGACTAGCGGGAGGGCCTACAATGAGCAGTTCTTC. The chain links TRBV12-3 or TRBV12-4 to TRBJ2-1; 16 nucleotides line up with TRBD2. The V gene end was trimmed by 4 bases and the J gene end by 2 bases; junction bases not matched to a gene: 2. The CDR3 sequence is 17 residues long.

The sample holds one count of this clonotype. The genes are TRBV7-9 and TRBJ2-7; D ambiguous. Germline CDR1 and CDR2: SEHNR and FQNEAQ (reference sequence). The CDR3 is 11 residues long. V shed 5 bases and J shed 5 bases, with 7 bases lying between them. The CDR3 region has the DNA TGTGCCAGCAGCCGAAAGGACGAGCAGTACTTC. Amino acids: CASSRKDEQYF.

V gene TRBV5-6 combines with J gene TRBJ2-5; 10 nucleotides line up with TRBD2. Germline V CDR1 and CDR2: SGHDT, YYEEEE. V trimming: 4 bases; J trimming: 4 bases; junction bases outside the gene matches: 13. The CDR3 length is 17 residues. The CDR3: CASSPLGTAGGGETQYF. As DNA, the CDR3 is TGTGCCAGCAGCCCGCTTGGGACAGCGGGAGGGGGAGAGACCCAGTACTTC.

This clonotype was observed a few times. An end of the junction differs from the germline gene, which may be a read error. The chain carries TRBV20-1 and TRBJ1-1; D is uncertain. Germline assignment: CDR1 DFQATT and CDR2 SNEGSKA (reference sequence). The CDR3 is 12 residues long. The CDR3 region is CSASPQDGLLLF. The CDR3 nucleotides read TGCAGTGCTAGTCCCCAGGACGGCTTATTGCTCTTT.

This clonotype has just a few counts. The chain employs TRBV29-1 and TRBJ2-5, with unresolved D. There are 11 residues in the CDR3. Trimming took 6 bases from V and 2 from J, leaving 7 bases between them. The V gene's germline CDR1 is SQVTM and CDR2 ANQGSEA. The CDR3, as DNA: TGCAGCGTGCGCTCACAAGAGACCCAGTACTTC. Amino acid sequence: CSVRSQETQYF.

This clonotype was seen a handful of times. The chain links TRBV12-3 or TRBV12-4 to TRBJ1-1, with TRBD1 matching over 9 bases. The CDR3 length is 15 residues. Trimming at V came to 6 bases and at J to 6 bases, leaving 11 bases not matched to a gene. The CDR3 loop is CASSTNDRGGAEAFF. CDR3 nucleotides: TGTGCCAGCAGCACAAACGACAGGGGGGGGGCTGAAGCTTTCTTT.

Only a few counts were recorded for this clonotype. The V call is TRBV29-1, the J call TRBJ2-1, with 8 bases identical to TRBD2. This CDR3 comprises 14 residues. Germline V CDR1 and CDR2: SQVTM, ANQGSEA. Trimming cost V 4 bases and J 5 bases; bases outside gene matches: 7. The CDR3 DNA follows: TGCAGCGTTGGCTTCACTAGCGGTCACAATGAGCAGTTCTTC. Translation gives CSVGFTSGHNEQFF.

This clonotype was picked up many times. The V call is TRBV11-2, the J call TRBJ2-3; 9 bases map to TRBD1. This CDR3 has 15 amino acids. Germline-derived CDR1 and CDR2 are SGHAT and FQNNGV. The J segment lost 4 bases and the V segment lost 1 base, leaving 3 bases of the junction unmatched. CDR3 sequence: CASSLGGQGSDTQYF. As DNA, the CDR3 is TGTGCCAGCAGCTTAGGGGGACAGGGATCAGATACGCAGTATTTT. The full variable domain, completed using reference TRBV11-2 and TRBJ2-3, is EAGVAQSPRYKIIEKRQSVAFWCNPISGHATLYWYQQILGQGPKLLIQFQNNGVVDDSQLPKDRFSAERLKGVDSTLKIQPAKLEDSAVYLCASSLGGQGSDTQYFGPGTRLTVL.

The V and J genes are TRBV30 and TRBJ2-2, with D perhaps TRBD2 (5 bases). Germline V gene data show CDR1 as GTSNPN and CDR2 as SVGIG (reference sequence). This CDR3 comprises 13 residues. Trimming cost V 2 bases and J 7 bases, with 11 bases left between them. The CDR3 DNA sequence: TGTGCCTGGAGTAGTACTAGGTTCGGGGAGCTGTTTTTT. Its translation: CAWSSTRFGELFF.

This rearrangement joins TRBV3-1 to TRBJ1-5, with 9 nucleotides matching TRBD1. CDR3 size: 16 residues. J was trimmed by 2 bases and V by 1 base; bases with no gene match: 3. Germline V CDR1 and CDR2: LGHDT, YNNKEL (reference sequence). The CDR3 spells CASSQAGTGRNQPQHF. CDR3 DNA: TGTGCCAGCAGCCAAGCCGGGACAGGGCGCAATCAGCCCCAGCATTTT.

This clonotype was recorded at least ten times. The chain uses TRBV20-1 and TRBJ2-1; 7 bases align to TRBD2. The CDR3 has 12 amino acids. Germline V gene sequence: CDR1 DFQATT, CDR2 SNEGSKA (reference sequence). V shed 5 bases and J 9 bases; nucleotides not matched to a gene: 7. The CDR3 reads CSALTGRGEQFF. The CDR3 DNA sequence: TGCAGTGCTTTGACTGGGAGGGGTGAGCAGTTCTTC.

This clonotype was observed a few times. J is TRBJ2-7 and V is TRBV2; a possible D gene is TRBD2 (7 bases). Germline V gives CDR1 SNHLY, CDR2 FYNNEI. The CDR3 totals 15 residues. The V end lost 8 bases, the J end lost 7 bases, and 24 bases lay between the germline ends. CDR3 residues: CASLRGGGSANEQYF. The CDR3 coding sequence is TGTGCCAGCCTCCGGGGAGGGGGGAGTGCCAATGAGCAGTACTTC.

A remark on this clonotype: With a much larger clone just one base away, this may be a read error. The final CDR3 position lacks the conserved phenylalanine or tryptophan, pointing to a likely read error. V is TRBV5-6 and J is TRBJ2-7; 7 bases are a match to TRBD2. Trimming cost V 1 base and J 5 bases; bases outside gene matches: 6. Per the germline V gene, CDR1 is SGHDT and CDR2 is YYEEEE. The CDR3 sequence is 14 residues long. CDR3 sequence reads: CASSLILAFNEQYL. CDR3 bases: TGTGCCAGCAGCTTGATACTAGCGTTCAACGAGCAGTACCTC.

The table lists this clonotype with many counts. CDR3 bases: TGTGCCAGCAGCCGCCAGGGTCAGGGGACCACAGATACGCAGTATTTT. Protein: CASSRQGQGTTDTQYF. V is TRBV7-2 and J is TRBJ2-3; D possibly corresponds to TRBD1 (6 bases). CDR1 and CDR2 (germline): SGHTA, FQGNSA. The CDR3 totals 16 residues. Trimming pared 5 bases from V and 2 bases from J, leaving 17 bases between.

CDR3 nucleotide sequence: TGCGCCAGCAGCCAAGAACGAGCGGCGAACACCGGGGAGCTGTTTTTT. Translating gives CASSQERAANTGELFF. The rearrangement joins TRBV4-1 to TRBJ2-2, with D possibly matching TRBD2 (5 bases). Germline-derived CDR1 and CDR2 are MGHRA and YSYEKL. The length of the CDR3 is 16 residues. V was clipped by 0 bases and J by 0 bases, with 8 bases between them.

This clonotype was detected many times. The V and J genes are TRBV29-1 and TRBJ2-7; a weak D match, TRBD1 (6 bases). The CDR3 contains 12 residues. Germline V gene lookup returns CDR1 SQVTM and CDR2 ANQGSEA. Trimming took off 6 bases at V and 0 bases at J, with 9 bases between the two ends. CDR3 region: CSVTGNSYEQYF. In nucleotides, the CDR3 is TGCAGCGTAACAGGGAACTCCTACGAGCAGTACTTC.

This clonotype was picked up many times. This chain uses TRBV12-5 with TRBJ2-1; TRBD1 matches 8 bases. V trimming: 4 bases; J trimming: 1 base; junction bases outside the gene matches: 6. CDR1 LGHNT and CDR2 FRNRAP come from the germline V gene. The CDR3 has 16 residues. The CDR3 DNA sequence: TGTGCTAGTGGTTGGCCTGGACAGGGTTCCTACAATGAGCAGTTCTTC. Translating gives CASGWPGQGSYNEQFF.

In this sample, this clonotype turned up many times. The chain is built from TRBV6-1 and TRBJ2-7; 8 bases fit TRBD1. This CDR3 region has 14 residues. Looked up from germline, CDR1 is MNHNS and CDR2 is SASEGT. The J segment lost 0 bases and the V segment lost 5 bases, leaving 3 bases of the junction unmatched. Here the CDR3 reads CASSYDRGSYEQYF. CDR3 nucleotide sequence: TGTGCCAGCAGTTATGACAGGGGCTCCTACGAGCAGTACTTC.